This T cell receptor (beta chain) was sequenced during a study of T-cell reconstitution after alpha-beta-depleted transplantation in children. General observations from the study: Several hundred rapidly expanded clones from non-depleted graft cells reportedly supplied alpha-beta T cells about two months post-transplant. Once a year had passed after transplant, T-cell counts and diversity came mostly from newly produced T cells. There were some patients whose high TCRbeta diversity at day 60 came from surviving recipient T cells and thymic progenitors.

A library of TCRbeta sequences, prepared with unique molecular identifiers, was generated. In TCRdb, the PCR reads were re-called with MiXCR into one record per CDR3 protein. The sample lists 250,000 to 300,000 distinct CDR3 sequences, about 7.3% seen once, with approximately 8.2% in the top ten. This clonotype was detected many times. Its antigen is unknown. The sequence was obtained from a female patient aged 2-10 years who had a stem cell transplant for Fanconi anemia, so the T cells may come from the graft donor. The source was peripheral blood, collected 360 days after TCRalphabeta/CD19-depleted stem cell transplant.

The CDR3 nucleotides read TGCAGTGCCAAGCGCGACAGTAGCTTCACTGAAGCTTTCTTT. Its translation: CSAKRDSSFTEAFF. The rearrangement joins TRBV20-1 to TRBJ1-1; a weak D match, TRBD1 (5 bases). Looked up from germline, CDR1 is DFQATT and CDR2 is SNEGSKA (reference sequence). The CDR3 spans 14 residues. Trimming took 6 bases from V and 4 from J, leaving 18 bases between them.